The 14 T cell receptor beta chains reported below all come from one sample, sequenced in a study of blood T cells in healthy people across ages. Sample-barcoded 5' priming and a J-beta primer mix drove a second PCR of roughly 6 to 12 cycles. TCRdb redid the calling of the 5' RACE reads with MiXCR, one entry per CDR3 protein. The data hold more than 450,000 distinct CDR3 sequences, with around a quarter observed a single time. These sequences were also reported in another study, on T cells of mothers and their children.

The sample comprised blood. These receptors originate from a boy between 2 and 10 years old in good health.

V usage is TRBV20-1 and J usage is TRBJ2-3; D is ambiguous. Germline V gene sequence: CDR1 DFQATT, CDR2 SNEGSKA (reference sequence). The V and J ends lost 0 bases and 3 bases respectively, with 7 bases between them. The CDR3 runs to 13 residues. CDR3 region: CSARDPPTDTQYF. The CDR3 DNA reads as TGCAGTGCTAGAGATCCCCCGACAGATACGCAGTATTTT.

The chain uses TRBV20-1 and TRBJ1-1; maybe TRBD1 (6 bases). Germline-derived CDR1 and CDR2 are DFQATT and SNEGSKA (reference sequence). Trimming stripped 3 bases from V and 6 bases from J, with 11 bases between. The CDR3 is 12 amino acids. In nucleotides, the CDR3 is TGCAGTGCTAGTAAGGGGGGTGCTGAAGCTTTCTTT. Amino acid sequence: CSASKGGAEAFF.

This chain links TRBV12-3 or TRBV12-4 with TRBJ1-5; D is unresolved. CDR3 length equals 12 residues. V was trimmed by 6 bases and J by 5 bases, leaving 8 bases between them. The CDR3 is CASSAGDQPQHF. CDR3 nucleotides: TGTGCCAGCAGCGCGGGTGATCAGCCCCAGCATTTT.

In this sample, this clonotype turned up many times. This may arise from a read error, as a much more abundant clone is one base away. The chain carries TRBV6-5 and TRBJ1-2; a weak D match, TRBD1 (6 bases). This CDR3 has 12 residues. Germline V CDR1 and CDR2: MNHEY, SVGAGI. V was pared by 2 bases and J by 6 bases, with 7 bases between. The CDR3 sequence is CASSYRGDGYTF. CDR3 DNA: TGTGCCAGCAGTTACAGGGGGGATGGCTACACCTTC.

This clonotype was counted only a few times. The DNA of the CDR3 is TGCGCCAGCAACTTTACAGACCTGGGTGGAGAGACCCAGTACTTC. The encoded protein is CASNFTDLGGETQYF. The chain uses TRBV5-1 and TRBJ2-5, with D unclear. V lost 6 bases to trimming and J lost 4 bases, with 19 bases between them. The CDR3 is 15 residues long. Germline V gene lookup returns CDR1 SGHRS and CDR2 YFSETQ.

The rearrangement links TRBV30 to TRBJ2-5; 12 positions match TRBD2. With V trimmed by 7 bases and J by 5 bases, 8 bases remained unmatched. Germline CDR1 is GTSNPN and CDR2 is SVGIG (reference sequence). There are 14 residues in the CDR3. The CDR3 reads CAYDGLAGRETQYF. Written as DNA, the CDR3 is TGTGCCTATGACGGACTAGCGGGAAGGGAGACCCAGTACTTC.

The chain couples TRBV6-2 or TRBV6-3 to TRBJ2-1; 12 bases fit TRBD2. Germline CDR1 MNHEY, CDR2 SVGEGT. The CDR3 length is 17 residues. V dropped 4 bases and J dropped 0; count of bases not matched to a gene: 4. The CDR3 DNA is TGTGCCAGCAGTTCGCCTAGCGGGAGGGCCTCCTACAATGAGCAGTTCTTC. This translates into CASSSPSGRASYNEQFF.

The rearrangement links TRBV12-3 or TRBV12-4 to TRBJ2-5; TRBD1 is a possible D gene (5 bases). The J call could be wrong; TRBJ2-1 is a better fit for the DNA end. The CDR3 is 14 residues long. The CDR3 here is CASSLSGFGNEQFF. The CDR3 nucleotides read TGTGCCAGCAGTCTTTCAGGGTTCGGGAATGAGCAGTTCTTC.

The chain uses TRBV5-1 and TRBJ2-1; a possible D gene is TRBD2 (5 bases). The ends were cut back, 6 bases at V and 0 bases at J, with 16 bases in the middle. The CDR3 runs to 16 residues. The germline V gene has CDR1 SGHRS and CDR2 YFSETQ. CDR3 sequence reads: CASKAQAATSYNEQFF. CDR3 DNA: TGCGCCAGCAAGGCCCAAGCGGCAACCTCCTACAATGAGCAGTTCTTC.

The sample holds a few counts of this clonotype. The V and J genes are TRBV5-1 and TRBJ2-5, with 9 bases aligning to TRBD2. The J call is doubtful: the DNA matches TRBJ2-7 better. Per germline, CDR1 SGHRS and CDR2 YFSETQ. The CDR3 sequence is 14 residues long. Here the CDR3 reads CASRPTSGPYEQYF. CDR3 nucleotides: TGCGCCAGCAGGCCGACTAGCGGACCTTACGAGCAGTACTTC.

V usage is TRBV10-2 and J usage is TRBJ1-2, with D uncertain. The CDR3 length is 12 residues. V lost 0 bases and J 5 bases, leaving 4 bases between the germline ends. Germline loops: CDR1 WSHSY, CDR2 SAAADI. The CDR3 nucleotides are TGCGCCAGCAGTGAGTCCGGATATGGCTACACCTTC. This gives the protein CASSESGYGYTF.

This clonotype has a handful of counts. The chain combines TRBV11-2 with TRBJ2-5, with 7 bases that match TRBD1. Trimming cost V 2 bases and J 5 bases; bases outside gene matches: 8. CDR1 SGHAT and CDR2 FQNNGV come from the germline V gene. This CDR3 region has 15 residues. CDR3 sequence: CASSLSQGRVETQYF. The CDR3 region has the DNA TGTGCCAGCAGCTTATCACAGGGGAGAGTCGAGACCCAGTACTTC.

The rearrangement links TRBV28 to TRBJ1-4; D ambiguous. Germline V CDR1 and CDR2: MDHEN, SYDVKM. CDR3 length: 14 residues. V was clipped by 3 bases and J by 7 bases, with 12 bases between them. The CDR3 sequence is CASSFGVSPEKLFF. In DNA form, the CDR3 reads TGTGCCAGCAGTTTCGGGGTTTCACCTGAAAAACTGTTTTTT.

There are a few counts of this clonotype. The CDR3 region has the DNA TGTGCCACCAGTGATGGTCCCGGCGGCGCCTACAATGAGCAGTTCTTC. This encodes CATSDGPGGAYNEQFF. V gene TRBV24-1 combines with J gene TRBJ2-1, with D unclear. Per germline, CDR1 KGHDR and CDR2 SFDVKD. V was cut by 3 bases and J by 2 bases, with 13 bases left in between. The CDR3 extends over 16 amino acids.